The rows below give T cell receptor beta chains drawn from one sample of a study of human T cells and chemical hapten exposure. TCRdb re-called the RACE reads with MiXCR, one entry per CDR3 protein. This table has approximately 80,000 distinct CDR3 sequences, 9.5% to 12% appearing once. The sample in question was whole blood, obtained in connection with sensitization to the hapten diphenylcyclopropenone (DPC). These receptors were obtained from a woman aged 50 to 60 with alopecia areata. Some clones in this sample may be carry-over from other donors' samples. CDR3s include the opening cysteine and the closing phenylalanine or tryptophan. A D gene is named only where the DNA matches it firmly. Where a row states a size, it is once, few, many or the class of an expanded clone; other rows omit it.

d_gene: TRBD2; j_gene: TRBJ2-1; v_gene: TRBV20-1; abundance: -; CDR3aa: CSALAGPNNEQFF; CDR3nt: TGCAGTGCTTTAGCGGGCCCTAACAATGAGCAGTTCTTC
d_gene: -; j_gene: TRBJ1-4; v_gene: TRBV6-5; abundance: -; CDR3aa: CASSYGGRNEKLFF; CDR3nt: TGTGCCAGCAGTTACGGGGGCAGGAATGAAAAACTGTTTTTT
d_gene: -; j_gene: TRBJ1-6; v_gene: TRBV7-8; abundance: many; CDR3aa: CASSLETVGYNSPLHF; CDR3nt: TGTGCCAGCAGCCTAGAGACAGTGGGGTATAATTCACCCCTCCACTTT
d_gene: -; j_gene: TRBJ1-1; v_gene: TRBV18; abundance: few; CDR3aa: CASSPGRIWDTEAFF; CDR3nt: TGTGCCAGCTCACCGGGACGGATTTGGGACACTGAAGCTTTCTTT
d_gene: -; j_gene: TRBJ1-5; v_gene: TRBV18; abundance: few; CDR3aa: CASSPKVADQPQHF; CDR3nt: TGTGCCAGCTCACCAAAGGTGGCAGATCAGCCCCAGCATTTT
d_gene: TRBD1; j_gene: TRBJ1-2; v_gene: TRBV29-1; abundance: many; CDR3aa: CSAPGGHGYTF; CDR3nt: TGCAGCGCACCAGGGGGCCACGGCTACACCTTC
d_gene: -; j_gene: TRBJ1-6; v_gene: TRBV30; abundance: few; CDR3aa: CAWSRQSSYNSPLHF; CDR3nt: TGTGCCTGGAGTCGACAGAGTTCCTATAATTCACCCCTCCACTTT
d_gene: -; j_gene: TRBJ2-3; v_gene: TRBV10-2; abundance: -; CDR3aa: CASSGRRAVTDTQYF; CDR3nt: TGCGCCAGCAGTGGCAGGCGGGCGGTCACAGATACGCAGTATTTT
d_gene: -; j_gene: TRBJ2-3; v_gene: TRBV7-3; abundance: -; CDR3aa: CASSELGNPDTQYF; CDR3nt: TGTGCCAGCAGCGAGCTAGGGAACCCAGATACGCAGTATTTT
d_gene: -; j_gene: TRBJ1-1; v_gene: TRBV18; abundance: few; CDR3aa: CASSQTTANYEAFF; CDR3nt: TGTGCCAGCTCACAGACCACAGCGAACTATGAAGCTTTCTTT
d_gene: -; j_gene: TRBJ2-1; v_gene: TRBV7-8; abundance: -; CDR3aa: CASSLAIRTPYNEQFF; CDR3nt: TGTGCCAGCAGCTTAGCCATAAGAACACCCTACAATGAGCAGTTCTTC
d_gene: -; j_gene: TRBJ2-7; v_gene: TRBV11-2; abundance: many; CDR3aa: CASSLVGPSSYEQYF; CDR3nt: TGTGCCAGCAGCTTAGTAGGGCCATCTTCCTACGAGCAGTACTTC
d_gene: TRBD2; j_gene: TRBJ2-1; v_gene: TRBV28; abundance: -; CDR3aa: CASSLLASGGYNEQFF; CDR3nt: TGTGCCAGCAGTTTACTCGCTAGCGGGGGATACAATGAGCAGTTCTTC
d_gene: TRBD1; j_gene: TRBJ2-1; v_gene: TRBV4-1; abundance: -; CDR3aa: CASSQGPGQGRNEQFF; CDR3nt: TGCGCCAGCAGCCAAGGACCGGGACAGGGCCGCAATGAGCAGTTCTTC
d_gene: -; j_gene: TRBJ1-5; v_gene: TRBV18; abundance: -; CDR3aa: CASSPQGSDQPQHF; CDR3nt: TGTGCCAGCTCACCACAGGGCTCTGATCAGCCCCAGCATTTT
d_gene: TRBD2; j_gene: TRBJ2-1; v_gene: TRBV19; abundance: few; CDR3aa: CASSMGLAEPYNEQFF; CDR3nt: TGTGCCAGTAGTATGGGACTAGCAGAGCCCTACAATGAGCAGTTCTTC
d_gene: TRBD2; j_gene: TRBJ2-5; v_gene: TRBV3-1; abundance: many; CDR3aa: CASSQENSRTSGGAGSETQYF; CDR3nt: TGTGCCAGCAGCCAAGAAAATTCCCGGACTAGCGGGGGAGCTGGGTCGGAGACCCAGTACTTC
d_gene: -; j_gene: TRBJ1-4; v_gene: TRBV14; abundance: many; CDR3aa: CASSRKDLGEKLFF; CDR3nt: TGTGCCAGCAGCAGGAAAGATCTGGGAGAAAAACTGTTTTTT
d_gene: -; j_gene: TRBJ2-3; v_gene: TRBV7-9; abundance: many; CDR3aa: CASSLLKQPSTDTQYF; CDR3nt: TGTGCCAGCAGTCTGCTAAAGCAGCCAAGCACAGATACGCAGTATTTT
d_gene: TRBD1; j_gene: TRBJ1-2; v_gene: TRBV5-1; abundance: -; CDR3aa: CASRGGTENYGYTF; CDR3nt: TGCGCCAGCAGGGGCGGGACAGAGAACTATGGCTACACCTTC
d_gene: TRBD2; j_gene: TRBJ2-2; v_gene: TRBV11-2; abundance: -; CDR3aa: CASKGLAGIGELFF; CDR3nt: TGTGCCAGCAAAGGACTAGCGGGAATCGGGGAGCTGTTTTTT
d_gene: TRBD1; j_gene: TRBJ2-6; v_gene: TRBV29-1; abundance: many; CDR3aa: CSVGTGSAGANVLTF; CDR3nt: TGCAGCGTAGGGACAGGGAGCGCTGGGGCCAACGTCCTGACTTTC
d_gene: -; j_gene: TRBJ1-1; v_gene: TRBV5-4; abundance: many; CDR3aa: CASSQTQMNTEAFF; CDR3nt: TGTGCCAGCAGCCAAACTCAGATGAACACTGAAGCTTTCTTT
d_gene: -; j_gene: TRBJ2-3; v_gene: TRBV6-2/TRBV6-3; abundance: -; CDR3aa: CASTPYEGDTQYF; CDR3nt: TGTGCCAGCACGCCCTACGAGGGAGATACGCAGTATTTT
d_gene: -; j_gene: TRBJ1-6; v_gene: TRBV9; abundance: -; CDR3aa: CASGAVNSPLHF; CDR3nt: TGTGCCAGCGGGGCAGTCAATTCACCCCTCCACTTT
d_gene: TRBD1; j_gene: TRBJ1-5; v_gene: TRBV24-1; abundance: many; CDR3aa: CATPEDRGNQPQHF; CDR3nt: TGTGCCACCCCTGAGGACAGGGGCAATCAGCCCCAGCATTTT
d_gene: -; j_gene: TRBJ2-1; v_gene: TRBV5-5; abundance: many; CDR3aa: CASTLGLNEQFF; CDR3nt: TGTGCCAGCACCCTGGGTTTGAATGAGCAGTTCTTC
d_gene: -; j_gene: TRBJ1-2; v_gene: TRBV3-1; abundance: -; CDR3aa: CASSLQVNYGYTF; CDR3nt: TGTGCCAGCAGCCTCCAGGTTAACTATGGCTACACCTTC
d_gene: TRBD1; j_gene: TRBJ2-3; v_gene: TRBV2; abundance: few; CDR3aa: CASTPLRILDRVSDTQYF; CDR3nt: TGTGCCAGCACCCCGCTCCGAATATTGGACAGGGTTTCAGATACGCAGTATTTT
d_gene: -; j_gene: TRBJ2-7; v_gene: TRBV28; abundance: -; CDR3aa: CASSQPDRQQYF; CDR3nt: TGTGCCAGCAGTCAGCCGGACAGACAGCAGTACTTC
d_gene: -; j_gene: TRBJ1-3; v_gene: TRBV12-3/TRBV12-4; abundance: -; CDR3aa: CASSSGWNTIYF; CDR3nt: TGTGCCAGCAGTTCTGGTTGGAACACCATATATTTT
d_gene: -; j_gene: TRBJ2-1; v_gene: TRBV27; abundance: -; CDR3aa: CASKGQGRRNEQFF; CDR3nt: TGTGCCAGCAAAGGGCAGGGTCGGCGCAATGAGCAGTTCTTC
d_gene: -; j_gene: TRBJ2-5; v_gene: TRBV27; abundance: -; CDR3aa: CASSSRGETQYF; CDR3nt: TGTGCCAGCAGTTCTAGGGGGGAGACCCAGTACTTC
d_gene: -; j_gene: TRBJ2-2; v_gene: TRBV29-1; abundance: -; CDR3aa: CSVRLNTGELFF; CDR3nt: TGCAGCGTTAGGCTGAACACCGGGGAGCTGTTTTTT
d_gene: -; j_gene: TRBJ1-4; v_gene: TRBV2; abundance: many; CDR3aa: CASSEASGLSATNEKLFF; CDR3nt: TGTGCCAGCAGTGAAGCCTCGGGACTCTCTGCAACTAATGAAAAACTGTTTTTT
d_gene: TRBD1; j_gene: TRBJ2-7; v_gene: TRBV29-1; abundance: many; CDR3aa: CSVAGGRSSYEQYF; CDR3nt: TGCAGCGTCGCAGGGGGCCGGAGTTCCTACGAGCAGTACTTC
d_gene: TRBD2; j_gene: TRBJ2-3; v_gene: TRBV30; abundance: -; CDR3aa: CAWSSTSGRRTDTQYF; CDR3nt: TGTGCCTGGAGTTCGACTAGCGGGAGAAGAACAGATACGCAGTATTTT
d_gene: -; j_gene: TRBJ2-3; v_gene: TRBV6-2/TRBV6-3; abundance: many; CDR3aa: CASAGLATDTQYF; CDR3nt: TGTGCCAGCGCGGGACTGGCCACAGATACGCAGTATTTT
d_gene: -; j_gene: TRBJ2-5; v_gene: TRBV7-2; abundance: -; CDR3aa: CASRLRTAQETQYF; CDR3nt: TGTGCCAGCAGGTTACGGACAGCCCAAGAGACCCAGTACTTC
d_gene: -; j_gene: TRBJ2-7; v_gene: TRBV21-1; abundance: few; CDR3aa: CASSTYHEQYF; CDR3nt: TGTGCCAGCAGCACTTACCACGAGCAGTACTTC
d_gene: TRBD2; j_gene: TRBJ2-1; v_gene: TRBV30; abundance: many; CDR3aa: CAWMRGFGNEQFF; CDR3nt: TGTGCCTGGATGCGGGGGTTCGGGAATGAGCAGTTCTTC
d_gene: -; j_gene: TRBJ2-1; v_gene: TRBV20-1; abundance: -; CDR3aa: CSASPTSFEQFF; CDR3nt: TGCAGTGCTAGCCCTACCTCCTTTGAGCAGTTCTTC
d_gene: -; j_gene: TRBJ1-5; v_gene: TRBV18; abundance: many; CDR3aa: CASSPQTGNQPQHF; CDR3nt: TGTGCCAGCTCACCACAGACAGGTAATCAGCCCCAGCATTTT
d_gene: TRBD2; j_gene: TRBJ2-2; v_gene: TRBV19; abundance: -; CDR3aa: CASGTTDPKGDGELFF; CDR3nt: TGTGCCAGTGGGACTACCGATCCTAAAGGGGACGGGGAGCTGTTTTTT
d_gene: -; j_gene: TRBJ2-7; v_gene: TRBV4-3; abundance: -; CDR3aa: CASSQESGLGGQYF; CDR3nt: TGCGCCAGCAGCCAAGAGTCAGGGTTGGGCGGCCAGTACTTC
d_gene: -; j_gene: TRBJ2-7; v_gene: TRBV20-1; abundance: many; CDR3aa: CSAEDSSYEQYF; CDR3nt: TGCAGTGCTGAGGACAGCTCCTACGAGCAGTACTTC
d_gene: TRBD2; j_gene: TRBJ2-7; v_gene: TRBV28; abundance: -; CDR3aa: CASSLVASGYEQYF; CDR3nt: TGTGCCAGCAGTTTAGTTGCTAGCGGCTACGAGCAGTACTTC